This T cell receptor (beta chain) was identified during a study of cytomegalovirus exposure and HLA in healthy donors. Trimming cost V 8 bases and J 5 bases, with 12 bases left between them. Germline assignment: CDR1 SQVTM and CDR2 ANQGSEA. The CDR3 runs 11 residues. The donors were members of the validation cohort, which comprised 90 to 150 subjects and was separate from the first cohort of roughly 700 subjects. Sequenced by immunoSEQ multiplex PCR; TCRdb stores in-frame clones only, minus some. The data hold over 110,000 clones, with about 83% observed a single time. Note on this clone: Its antigen is undetermined.

General observations from the study: Altogether, some 160 TCR beta chains were recorded as cytomegalovirus-associated.

The sequencing input was PBMCs. This clonotype was obtained from a woman aged 25-40 years in good health and CMV-seronegative. The chain is built from TRBV29-1 and TRBJ2-5; tentatively, D is TRBD2 (5 bases). CDR3 sequence: CSLGVGETQYF. DNA of the CDR3: TGCAGCCTCGGGGTAGGGGAGACCCAGTACTTC.